These T cell receptor beta chains were read from a single sample in a study of tumor-infiltrating lymphocytes in glioblastoma multiforme. TCRdb reprocessed the multiplex PCR reads via MiXCR and lists one record per CDR3 protein. The data show approximately 13,000 distinct CDR3 sequences, over 60% seen once. Sequencing was done on a sample of brain tumor tissue. The receptors were gathered from a male donor with glioblastoma. The conserved cysteine and the conserved F or W are not part of the CDR3 here. Not every row has a clone size; where given, it reads once, few, many or a size class.

TRBJ1-4 - TRBV5-1 ASSWETGASTNEKLF
TRBJ2-7 many TRBV11-2 ASSYARASGNEQY
TRBJ2-5 medium-sized TRBV4-1 ASSQEVASGSGGTQY
TRBJ2-1 - TRBV6-2/TRBV6-3 ASSPTDRVFDEQF
TRBJ2-6 - TRBV12-3/TRBV12-4 ASSLGPFFGANVLT
TRBJ2-1 - TRBV20-1 SQKEYGLAGSEQF
TRBJ2-1 - TRBV29-1 SADLADSYDEQF
TRBJ2-2 medium-sized TRBV6-6 ASSLGRYTGELF
TRBJ2-6 many TRBV28 ASRELAGGLGANVLT
TRBJ2-4 - TRBV6-1 ASLGRDIQY
TRBJ2-1 - TRBV11-2 ASSIIPGGQSEQF
TRBJ2-2 few TRBV20-1 SAVGYGTGKLF
TRBJ2-4 - TRBV6-1 ASSGVSIDIQY
TRBJ2-1 hyperexpanded TRBV20-1 SARDEAGLYEQF
TRBJ1-2 - TRBV4-2 ASSQDLTPADGYT
TRBJ2-7 few TRBV11-2 ASSQGQTYEQY
TRBJ1-4 - TRBV19 VSSTENLEAEKLF
TRBJ1-1 few TRBV30 ACRKGTGSMNTEAF
TRBJ1-2 few TRBV2 ASSERQVYGYT
TRBJ2-1 - TRBV7-8 ASSLVGSIYNEQF
TRBJ2-3 once TRBV11-2 ASSFRGRRTDTQY
TRBJ2-1 once TRBV11-2 ASSLLAGEAEQF
TRBJ2-1 - TRBV10-2 ASSGGQRSYNEQF
TRBJ1-4 - TRBV11-2 ASSLNENEKPF
TRBJ2-1 - TRBV5-6 ANSFGSREQF
TRBJ2-7 - TRBV6-1 ASSGLRDHLYYEQS
TRBJ2-7 medium-sized TRBV12-3/TRBV12-4 ASSYVQSYEQY
TRBJ1-3 - TRBV20-1 SASPAEAGNTIY
TRBJ2-1 - TRBV5-4 ASSGEVAPPYNEQL
TRBJ2-1 medium-sized TRBV28 ASSLDLAAGGNNEQF
TRBJ2-1 - TRBV14 ASSRGDIGNEQF
TRBJ2-7 - TRBV12-3/TRBV12-4 ASSPRGSDKQY
TRBJ2-5 few TRBV20-1 SAPGAHRGAKETQY
TRBJ2-1 many TRBV7-3 ASSLTPDSYNEQF
TRBJ2-7 once TRBV11-3 ASSLDTESSYEQY
TRBJ2-3 - TRBV5-1 VSRGTSAGYLTDTQY
TRBJ2-7 - TRBV20-1 SASTFGSTPVEQY
TRBJ2-5 medium-sized TRBV10-3 AISEIVGRGAQETQY
TRBJ1-1 - TRBV11-3 ASSDRKRMNTESF
TRBJ2-3 many TRBV28 ASSRLAGGTDTQY
TRBJ2-6 - TRBV6-5 ASNYRSGANVLT
TRBJ2-3 - TRBV12-3/TRBV12-4 ASSILAGDSDTQY